This T cell receptor beta chain was recorded in a study of spatial heterogeneity in lung cancer. The overall study: Detection consistently yielded more beta chains than alpha chains.

Regarding this clonotype: One junction end disagrees with the germline gene, perhaps due to a read error. This beta chain is a stray read from a library made for alpha chains; its abundance is not meaningful.

Germline V gene sequence: CDR1 LGHNA, CDR2 YSLEER. The CDR3 runs 15 residues. TCR cDNA molecules each carried a unique molecular identifier. MiXCR was run by TCRdb on the 5' RACE reads, yielding one entry per CDR3 protein. The sample has over 10,000 distinct CDR3 sequences, approximately 4.8% seen once; the top ten hold about 35%. The time point: sample taken at primary tumor resection. Whole RNA, isolated from tumor, nontumor lung or frozen PBMC, was sequenced without prior sorting. This specimen was lung tumor tissue, taken at surgery. The sequence came from a human donor with early-stage non-small cell lung cancer. The rearrangement joins TRBV4-3 to TRBJ2-7; D is uncertain. CDR3 in DNA: TGCACCAGCAGCCAAGATGGGCTCCTGGTCGGCGAGCAGTACTTC. Protein sequence: CTSSQDGLLVGEQYF.